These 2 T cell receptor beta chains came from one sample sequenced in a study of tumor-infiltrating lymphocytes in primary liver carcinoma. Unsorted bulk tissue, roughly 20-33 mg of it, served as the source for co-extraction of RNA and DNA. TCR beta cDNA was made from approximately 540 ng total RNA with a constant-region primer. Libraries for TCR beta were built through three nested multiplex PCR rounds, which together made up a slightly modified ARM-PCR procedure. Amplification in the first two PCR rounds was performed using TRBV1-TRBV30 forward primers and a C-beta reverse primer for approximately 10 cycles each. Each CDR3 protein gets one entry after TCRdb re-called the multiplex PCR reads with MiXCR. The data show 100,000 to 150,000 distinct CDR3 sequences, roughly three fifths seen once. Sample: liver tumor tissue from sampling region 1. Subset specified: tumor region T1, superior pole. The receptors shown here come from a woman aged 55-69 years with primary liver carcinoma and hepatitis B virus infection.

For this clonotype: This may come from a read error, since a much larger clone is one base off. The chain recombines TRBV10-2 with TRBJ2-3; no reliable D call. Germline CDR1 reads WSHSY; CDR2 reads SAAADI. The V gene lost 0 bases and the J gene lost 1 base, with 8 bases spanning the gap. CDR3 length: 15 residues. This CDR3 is CASSESIRRTDTQYF. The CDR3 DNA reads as TGCGCCAGCAGTGAGTCGATACGGCGCACAGATACGCAGTATTTT.

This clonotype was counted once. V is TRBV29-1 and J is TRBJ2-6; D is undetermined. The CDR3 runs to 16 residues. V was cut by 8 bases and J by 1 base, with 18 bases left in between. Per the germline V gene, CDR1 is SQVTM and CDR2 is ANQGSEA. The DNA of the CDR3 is TGCAGCATTCATCTCGGAGAAGTATCTGGGGCCAACGTCCTGACTTTC. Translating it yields CSIHLGEVSGANVLTF. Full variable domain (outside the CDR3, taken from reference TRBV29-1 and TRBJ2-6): SAVISQKPSRDICQRGTSLTIQCQVDSQVTMMFWYRQQPGQSLTLIATANQGSEATYESGFVIDKFPISRPNLTFSTLTVSNMSPEDSSIYLCSIHLGEVSGANVLTFGAGSRLTVL.